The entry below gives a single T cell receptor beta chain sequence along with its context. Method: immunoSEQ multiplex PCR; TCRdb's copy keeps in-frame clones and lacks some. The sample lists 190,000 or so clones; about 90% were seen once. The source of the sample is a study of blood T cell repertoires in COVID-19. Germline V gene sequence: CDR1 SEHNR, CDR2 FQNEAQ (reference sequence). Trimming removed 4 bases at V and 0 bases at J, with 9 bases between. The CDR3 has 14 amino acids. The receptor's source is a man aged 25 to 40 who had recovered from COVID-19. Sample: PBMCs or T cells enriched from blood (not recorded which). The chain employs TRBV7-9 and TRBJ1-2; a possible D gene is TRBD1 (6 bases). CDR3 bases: TGTGCCAGCAGCTCGGACAGCTCTAACTATGGCTACACCTTC. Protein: CASSSDSSNYGYTF.